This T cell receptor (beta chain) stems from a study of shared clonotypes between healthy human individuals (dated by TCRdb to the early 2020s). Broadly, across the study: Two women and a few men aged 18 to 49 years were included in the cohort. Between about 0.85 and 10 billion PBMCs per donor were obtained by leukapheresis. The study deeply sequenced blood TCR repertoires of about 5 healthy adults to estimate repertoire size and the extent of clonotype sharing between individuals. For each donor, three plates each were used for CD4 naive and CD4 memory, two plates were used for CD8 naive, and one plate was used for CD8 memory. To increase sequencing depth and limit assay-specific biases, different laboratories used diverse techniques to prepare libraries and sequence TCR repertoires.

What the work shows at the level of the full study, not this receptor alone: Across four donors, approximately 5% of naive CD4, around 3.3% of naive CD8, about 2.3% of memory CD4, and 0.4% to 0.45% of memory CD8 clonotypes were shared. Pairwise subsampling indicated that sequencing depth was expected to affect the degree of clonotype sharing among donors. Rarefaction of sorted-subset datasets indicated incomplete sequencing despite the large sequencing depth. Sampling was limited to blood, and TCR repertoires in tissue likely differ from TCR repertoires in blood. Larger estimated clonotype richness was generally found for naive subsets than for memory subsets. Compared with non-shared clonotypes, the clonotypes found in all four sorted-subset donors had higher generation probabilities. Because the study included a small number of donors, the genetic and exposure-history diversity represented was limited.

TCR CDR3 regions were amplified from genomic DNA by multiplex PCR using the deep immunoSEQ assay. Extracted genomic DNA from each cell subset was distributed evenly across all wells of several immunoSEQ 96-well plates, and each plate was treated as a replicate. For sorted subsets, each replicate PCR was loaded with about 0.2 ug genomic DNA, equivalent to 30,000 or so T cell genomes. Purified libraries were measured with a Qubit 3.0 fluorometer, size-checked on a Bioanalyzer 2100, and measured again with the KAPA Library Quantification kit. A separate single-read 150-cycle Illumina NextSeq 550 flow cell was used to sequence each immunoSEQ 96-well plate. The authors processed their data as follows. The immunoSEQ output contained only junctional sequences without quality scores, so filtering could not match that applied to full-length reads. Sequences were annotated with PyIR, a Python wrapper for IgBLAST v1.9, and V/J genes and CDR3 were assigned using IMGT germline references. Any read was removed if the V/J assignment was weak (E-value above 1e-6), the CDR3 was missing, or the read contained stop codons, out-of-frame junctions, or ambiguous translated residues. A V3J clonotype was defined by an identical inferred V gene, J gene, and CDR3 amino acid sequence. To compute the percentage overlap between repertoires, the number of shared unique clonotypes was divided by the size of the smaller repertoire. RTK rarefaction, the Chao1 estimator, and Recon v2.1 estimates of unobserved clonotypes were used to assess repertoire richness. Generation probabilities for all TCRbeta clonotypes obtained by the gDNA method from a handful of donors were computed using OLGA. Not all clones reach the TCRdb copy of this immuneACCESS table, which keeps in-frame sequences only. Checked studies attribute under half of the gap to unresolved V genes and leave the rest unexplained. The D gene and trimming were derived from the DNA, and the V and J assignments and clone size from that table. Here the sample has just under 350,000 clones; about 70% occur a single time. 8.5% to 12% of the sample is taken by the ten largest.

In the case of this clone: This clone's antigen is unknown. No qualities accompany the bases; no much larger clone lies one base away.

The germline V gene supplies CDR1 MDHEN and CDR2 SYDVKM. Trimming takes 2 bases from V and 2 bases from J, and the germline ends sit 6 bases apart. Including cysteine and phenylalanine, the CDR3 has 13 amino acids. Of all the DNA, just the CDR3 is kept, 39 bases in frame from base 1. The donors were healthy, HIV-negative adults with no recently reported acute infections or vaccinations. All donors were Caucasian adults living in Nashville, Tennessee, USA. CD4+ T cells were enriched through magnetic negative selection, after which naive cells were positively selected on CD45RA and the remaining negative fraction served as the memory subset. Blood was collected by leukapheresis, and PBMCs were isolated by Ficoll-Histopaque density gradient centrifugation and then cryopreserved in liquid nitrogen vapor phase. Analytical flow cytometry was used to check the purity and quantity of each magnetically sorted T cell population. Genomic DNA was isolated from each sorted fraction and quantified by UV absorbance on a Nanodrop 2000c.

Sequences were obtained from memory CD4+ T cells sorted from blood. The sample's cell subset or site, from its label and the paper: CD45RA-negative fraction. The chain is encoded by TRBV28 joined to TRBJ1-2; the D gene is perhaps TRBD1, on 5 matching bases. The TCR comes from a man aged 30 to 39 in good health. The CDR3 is CASSLRQNYGYTF. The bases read TGTGCCAGCAGTTTACGACAGAACTATGGCTACACCTTC.